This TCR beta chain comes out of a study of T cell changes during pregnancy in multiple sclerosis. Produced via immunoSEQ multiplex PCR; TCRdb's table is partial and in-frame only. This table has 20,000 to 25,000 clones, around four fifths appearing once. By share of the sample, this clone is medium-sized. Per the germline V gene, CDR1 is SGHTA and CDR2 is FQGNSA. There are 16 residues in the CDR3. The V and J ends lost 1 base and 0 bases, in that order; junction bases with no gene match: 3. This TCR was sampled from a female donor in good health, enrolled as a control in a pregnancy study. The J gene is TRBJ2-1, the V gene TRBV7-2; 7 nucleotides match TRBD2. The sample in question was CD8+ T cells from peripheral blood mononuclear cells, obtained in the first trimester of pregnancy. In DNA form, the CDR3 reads TGTGCCAGCAGCTTAGTGGGGGGGGGCTCCTACAATGAGCAGTTCTTC. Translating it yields CASSLVGGGSYNEQFF.